This T cell receptor (beta chain) was found in a study of blood T cell repertoires in COVID-19. Study as a whole: COVID-19 samples from acute and convalescent phases originated in the United States, Italy and Spain.

Libraries were prepared by immunoSEQ multiplex PCR; TCRdb keeps only in-frame clonotypes and omits some of them. The top ten clones hold more than 40% of a sample with about 50,000 clones, roughly 87% of them seen once. This receptor was identified in a woman aged 55-69 years with COVID-19, enrolled during active disease. The sample consisted of peripheral blood.

CDR3 DNA sequence: TGCGCCAGCAGCCAAGGTGGGACAGCATCCTACAATGAGCAGTTCTTC. Protein sequence: CASSQGGTASYNEQFF. The chain is built from TRBV4-1 and TRBJ2-1, with 7 bases identical to TRBD1. The CDR3 covers 16 residues. V trimming: 1 base; J trimming: 1 base; junction bases outside the gene matches: 4. Germline assignment: CDR1 MGHRA and CDR2 YSYEKL.